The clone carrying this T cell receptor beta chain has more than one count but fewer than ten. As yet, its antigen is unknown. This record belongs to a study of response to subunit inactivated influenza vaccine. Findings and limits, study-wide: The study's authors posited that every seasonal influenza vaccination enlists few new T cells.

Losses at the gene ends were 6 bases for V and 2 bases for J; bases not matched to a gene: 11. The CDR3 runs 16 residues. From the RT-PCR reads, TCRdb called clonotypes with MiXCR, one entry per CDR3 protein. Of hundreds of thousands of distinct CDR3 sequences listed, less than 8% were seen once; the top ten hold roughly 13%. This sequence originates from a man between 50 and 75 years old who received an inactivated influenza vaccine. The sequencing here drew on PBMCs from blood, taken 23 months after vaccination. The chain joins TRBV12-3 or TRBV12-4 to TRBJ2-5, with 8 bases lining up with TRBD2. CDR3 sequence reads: CASSRPKRGPQETQYF. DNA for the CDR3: TGTGCCAGCAGCCGACCGAAGCGGGGGCCTCAAGAGACCCAGTACTTC.